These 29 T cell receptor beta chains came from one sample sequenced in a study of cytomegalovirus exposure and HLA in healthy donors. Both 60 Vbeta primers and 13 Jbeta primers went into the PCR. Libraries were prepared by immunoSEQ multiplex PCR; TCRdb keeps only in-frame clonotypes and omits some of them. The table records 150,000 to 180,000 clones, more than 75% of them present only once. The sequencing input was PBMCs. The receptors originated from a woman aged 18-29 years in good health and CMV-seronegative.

The CDR3 nucleotides read TGTGCCAGCAGCCAAGACAGCCCGGAAGCTTTCTTT. Residues: CASSQDSPEAFF. The V gene is TRBV2, the J gene TRBJ1-1; possibly TRBD1 for D (5 bases). Germline CDR1 is SNHLY and CDR2 is FYNNEI. The V end was cut by 6 bases, the J end by 8 bases, with 13 bases between. The CDR3 runs 12 residues.

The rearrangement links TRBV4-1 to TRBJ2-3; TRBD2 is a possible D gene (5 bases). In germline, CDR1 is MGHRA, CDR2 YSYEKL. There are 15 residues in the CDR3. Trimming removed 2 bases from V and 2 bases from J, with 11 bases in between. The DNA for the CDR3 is TGCGCCAGCAGCCAAAGAGGGTTATACACAGATACGCAGTATTTT. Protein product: CASSQRGLYTDTQYF.

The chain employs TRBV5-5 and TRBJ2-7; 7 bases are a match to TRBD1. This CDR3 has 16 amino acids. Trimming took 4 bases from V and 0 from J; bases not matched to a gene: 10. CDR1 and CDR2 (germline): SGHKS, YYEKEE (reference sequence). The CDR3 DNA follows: TGTGCCAGCAGCCTAAAAGGACAGGTCTTCTCCTACGAGCAGTACTTC. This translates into CASSLKGQVFSYEQYF.

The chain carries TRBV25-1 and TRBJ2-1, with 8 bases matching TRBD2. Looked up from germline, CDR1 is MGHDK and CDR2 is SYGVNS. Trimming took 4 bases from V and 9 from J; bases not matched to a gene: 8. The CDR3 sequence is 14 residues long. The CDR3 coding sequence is TGTGCCAGCAGTGGAAGCGGGAGTTGGCGTGAGCAGTTCTTC. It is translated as CASSGSGSWREQFF.

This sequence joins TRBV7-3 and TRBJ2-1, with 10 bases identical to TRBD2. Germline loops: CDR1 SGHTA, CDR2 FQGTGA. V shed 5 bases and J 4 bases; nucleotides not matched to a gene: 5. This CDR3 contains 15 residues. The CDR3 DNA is TGTGCCAGCAGCCCAGGGACTAGCGTTTACAATGAGCAGTTCTTC. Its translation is CASSPGTSVYNEQFF. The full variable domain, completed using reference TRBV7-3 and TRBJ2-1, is GAGVSQTPSNKVTEKGKYVELRCDPISGHTALYWYRQSLGQGPEFLIYFQGTGAADDSGLPNDRFFAVRPEGSVSTLKIQRTERGDSAVYLCASSPGTSVYNEQFFGPGTRLTVL.

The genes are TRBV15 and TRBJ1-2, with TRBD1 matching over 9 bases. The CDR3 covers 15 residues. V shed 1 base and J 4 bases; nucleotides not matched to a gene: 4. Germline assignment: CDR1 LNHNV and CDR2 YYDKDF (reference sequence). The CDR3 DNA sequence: TGTGCCACCAGCAGAGGGGACAGGGAAATCTATGGCTACACCTTC. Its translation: CATSRGDREIYGYTF.

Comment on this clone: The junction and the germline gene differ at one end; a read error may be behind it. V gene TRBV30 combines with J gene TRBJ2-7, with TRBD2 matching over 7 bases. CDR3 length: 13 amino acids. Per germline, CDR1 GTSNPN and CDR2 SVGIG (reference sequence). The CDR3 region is CAWSGPGSGIEDF. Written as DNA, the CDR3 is TGTGCCTGGAGTGGGCCAGGAAGCGGGATCGAGGACTTC.

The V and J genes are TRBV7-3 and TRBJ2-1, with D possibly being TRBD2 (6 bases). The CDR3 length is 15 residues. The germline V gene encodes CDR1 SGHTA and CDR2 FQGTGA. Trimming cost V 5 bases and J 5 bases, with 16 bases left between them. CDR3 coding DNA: TGTGCCAGCAGCCCGAGGCGGACGGGGGACAATGAGCAGTTCTTC. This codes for CASSPRRTGDNEQFF.

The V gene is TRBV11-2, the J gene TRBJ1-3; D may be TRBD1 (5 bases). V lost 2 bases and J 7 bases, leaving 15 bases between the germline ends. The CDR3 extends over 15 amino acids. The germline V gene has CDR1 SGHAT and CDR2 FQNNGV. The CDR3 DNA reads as TGTGCCAGCAGCTTATCGGCAGGGATTCGGAACACCATATATTTT. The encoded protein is CASSLSAGIRNTIYF. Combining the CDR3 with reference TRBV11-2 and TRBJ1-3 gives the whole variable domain EAGVAQSPRYKIIEKRQSVAFWCNPISGHATLYWYQQILGQGPKLLIQFQNNGVVDDSQLPKDRFSAERLKGVDSTLKIQPAKLEDSAVYLCASSLSAGIRNTIYFGEGSWLTVV.

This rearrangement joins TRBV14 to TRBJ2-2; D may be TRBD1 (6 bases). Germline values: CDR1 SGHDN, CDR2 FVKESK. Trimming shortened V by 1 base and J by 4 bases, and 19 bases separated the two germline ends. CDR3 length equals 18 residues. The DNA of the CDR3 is TGTGCCAGCAGCCAAGGACAGGCCGGGACCTGGAGCACCGGGGAGCTGTTTTTT. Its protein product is CASSQGQAGTWSTGELFF.

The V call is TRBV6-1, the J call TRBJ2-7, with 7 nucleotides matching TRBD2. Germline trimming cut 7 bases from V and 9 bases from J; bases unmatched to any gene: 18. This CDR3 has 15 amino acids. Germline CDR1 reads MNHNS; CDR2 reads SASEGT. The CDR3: CASTIGGGRSKAQYF. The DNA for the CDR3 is TGTGCCAGCACCATTGGGGGGGGACGGAGTAAAGCGCAGTACTTC.

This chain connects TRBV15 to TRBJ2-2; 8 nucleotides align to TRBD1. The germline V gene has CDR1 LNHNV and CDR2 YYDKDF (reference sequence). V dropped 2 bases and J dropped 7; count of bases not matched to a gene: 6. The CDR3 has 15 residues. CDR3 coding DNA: TGTGCCACCAGCAGATGGCAGGGGGCCGGCGGGGAGCTGTTTTTT. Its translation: CATSRWQGAGGELFF.

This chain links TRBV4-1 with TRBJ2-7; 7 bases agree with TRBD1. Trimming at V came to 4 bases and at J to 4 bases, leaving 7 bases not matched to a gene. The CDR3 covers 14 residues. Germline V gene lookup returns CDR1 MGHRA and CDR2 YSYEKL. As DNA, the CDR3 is TGCGCCAGCAGCCTATCGGGACAGACTTACGAGCAGTACTTC. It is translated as CASSLSGQTYEQYF.

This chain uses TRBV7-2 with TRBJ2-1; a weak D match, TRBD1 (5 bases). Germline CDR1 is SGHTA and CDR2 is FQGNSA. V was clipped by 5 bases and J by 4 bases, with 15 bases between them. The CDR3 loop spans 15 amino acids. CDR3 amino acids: CASSKIGQGYNEQFF. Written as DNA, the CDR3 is TGTGCCAGCAGCAAGATCGGACAAGGTTACAATGAGCAGTTCTTC.

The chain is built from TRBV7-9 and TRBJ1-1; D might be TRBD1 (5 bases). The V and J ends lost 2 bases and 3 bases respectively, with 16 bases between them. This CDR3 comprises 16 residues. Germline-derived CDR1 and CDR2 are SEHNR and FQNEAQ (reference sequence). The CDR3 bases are TGTGCCAGCAGCTTAAGTTCGGCAGGGATACACACTGAAGCTTTCTTT. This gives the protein CASSLSSAGIHTEAFF.

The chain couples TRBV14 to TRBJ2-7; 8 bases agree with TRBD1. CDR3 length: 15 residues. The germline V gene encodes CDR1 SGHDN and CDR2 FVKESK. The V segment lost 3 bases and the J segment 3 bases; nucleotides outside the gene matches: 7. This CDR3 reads CASSHSRDRSYEQYF. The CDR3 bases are TGTGCCAGCAGCCATTCCCGGGACAGGAGCTACGAGCAGTACTTC. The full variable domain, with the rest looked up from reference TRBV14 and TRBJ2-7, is EAGVTQFPSHSVIEKGQTVTLRCDPISGHDNLYWYRRVMGKEIKFLLHFVKESKQDESGMPNNRFLAERTGGTYSTLKVQPAELEDSGVYFCASSHSRDRSYEQYFGPGTRLTVT.

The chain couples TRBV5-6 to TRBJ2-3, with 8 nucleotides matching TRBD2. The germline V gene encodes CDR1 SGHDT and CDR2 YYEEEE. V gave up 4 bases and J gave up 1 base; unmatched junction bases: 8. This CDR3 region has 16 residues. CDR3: CASSASTSGRTDTQYF. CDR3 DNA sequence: TGTGCCAGCAGCGCCAGCACTAGCGGACGCACAGATACGCAGTATTTT.

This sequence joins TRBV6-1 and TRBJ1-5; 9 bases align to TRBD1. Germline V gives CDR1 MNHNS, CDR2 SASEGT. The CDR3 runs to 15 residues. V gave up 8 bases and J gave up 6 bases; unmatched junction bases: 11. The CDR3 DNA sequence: TGTGCCAGCCTGACGGGGGACAGGGTGTTTCAGCCCCAGCATTTT. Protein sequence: CASLTGDRVFQPQHF.

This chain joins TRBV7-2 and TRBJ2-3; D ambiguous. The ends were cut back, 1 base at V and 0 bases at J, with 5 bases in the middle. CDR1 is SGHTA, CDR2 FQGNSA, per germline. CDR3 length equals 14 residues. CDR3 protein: CASSLVESTDTQYF. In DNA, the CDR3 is TGTGCCAGCAGCTTAGTCGAGAGCACAGATACGCAGTATTTT.

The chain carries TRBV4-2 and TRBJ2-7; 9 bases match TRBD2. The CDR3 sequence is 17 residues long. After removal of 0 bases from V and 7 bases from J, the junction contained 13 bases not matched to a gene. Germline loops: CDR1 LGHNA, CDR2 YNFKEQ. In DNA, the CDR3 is TGTGCCAGCAGCCAAGACAGAGGAGCGGGGGGAAGAAGAGAGCAGTACTTC. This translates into CASSQDRGAGGRREQYF.

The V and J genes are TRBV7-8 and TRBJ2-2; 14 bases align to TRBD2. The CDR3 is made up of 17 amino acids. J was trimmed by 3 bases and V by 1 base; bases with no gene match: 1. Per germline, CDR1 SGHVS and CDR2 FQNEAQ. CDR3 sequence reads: CASSLGLAGGYTGELFF. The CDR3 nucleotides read TGTGCCAGCAGCTTAGGACTAGCGGGAGGGTACACCGGGGAGCTGTTTTTT. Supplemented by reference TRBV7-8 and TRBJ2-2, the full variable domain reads GAGVSQSPRYKVAKRGQDVALRCDPISGHVSLFWYQQALGQGPEFLTYFQNEAQLDKSGLPSDRFFAERPEGSVSTLKIQRTQQEDSAVYLCASSLGLAGGYTGELFFGEGSRLTVL.

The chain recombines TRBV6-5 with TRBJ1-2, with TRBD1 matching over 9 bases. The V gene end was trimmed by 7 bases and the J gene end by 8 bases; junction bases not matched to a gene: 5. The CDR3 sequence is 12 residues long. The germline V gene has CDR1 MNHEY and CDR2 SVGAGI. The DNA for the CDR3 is TGTGCCAGCACCGACAGGGGGAACGGCTACACCTTC. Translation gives CASTDRGNGYTF.

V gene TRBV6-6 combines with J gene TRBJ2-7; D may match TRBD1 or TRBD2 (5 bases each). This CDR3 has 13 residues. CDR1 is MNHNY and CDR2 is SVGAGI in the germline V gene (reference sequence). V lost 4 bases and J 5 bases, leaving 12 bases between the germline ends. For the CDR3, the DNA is TGTGCCAGCAGTTCCTCAGGGAGCGACGAGCAGTACTTC. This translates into CASSSSGSDEQYF.

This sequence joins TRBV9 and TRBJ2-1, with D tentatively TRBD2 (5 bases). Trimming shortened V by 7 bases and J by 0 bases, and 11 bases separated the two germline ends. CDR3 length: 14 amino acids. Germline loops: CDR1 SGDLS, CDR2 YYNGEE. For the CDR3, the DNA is TGTGCCAGCGGTTTTGGGAGCTCCTACAATGAGCAGTTCTTC. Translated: CASGFGSSYNEQFF.

The CDR3 spells CAVGQGPLATNEKLFF. CDR3 DNA: TGTGCCGTTGGGCAGGGGCCCCTTGCAACTAATGAAAAACTGTTTTTT. The V and J genes are TRBV28 and TRBJ1-4; possible D gene TRBD1, 6 bases. The CDR3 has 16 amino acids. V gave up 11 bases and J gave up 0 bases, with 19 bases separating them. Germline V gene sequence: CDR1 MDHEN, CDR2 SYDVKM.

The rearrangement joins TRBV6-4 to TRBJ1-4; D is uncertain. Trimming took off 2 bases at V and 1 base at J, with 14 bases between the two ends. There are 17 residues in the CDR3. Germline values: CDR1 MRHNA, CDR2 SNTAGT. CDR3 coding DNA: TGTGCCAGCAGTGACGGGCAGAAAGGTATAACTAATGAAAAACTGTTTTTT. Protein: CASSDGQKGITNEKLFF.

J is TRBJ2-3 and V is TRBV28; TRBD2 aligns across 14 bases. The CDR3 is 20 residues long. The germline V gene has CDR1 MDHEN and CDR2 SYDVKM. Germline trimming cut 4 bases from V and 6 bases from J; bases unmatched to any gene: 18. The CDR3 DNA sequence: TGTGCCAGCAGTTGGCGGAGACTAGCGGGGGGGCCAGTCTTGTCGGATACGCAGTATTTT. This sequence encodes CASSWRRLAGGPVLSDTQYF.

The CDR3 DNA is TGTGCCAGCAGCTTACGAGGCGGTCAAAGCTCCTACGAGCAGTACTTC. This sequence encodes CASSLRGGQSSYEQYF. The rearrangement joins TRBV7-3 to TRBJ2-7, with no clear D. V gave up 2 bases and J gave up 0 bases, with 14 bases separating them. Germline V gene sequence: CDR1 SGHTA, CDR2 FQGTGA. This CDR3 is built from 16 residues. Combining the CDR3 with reference TRBV7-3 and TRBJ2-7 gives the whole variable domain GAGVSQTPSNKVTEKGKYVELRCDPISGHTALYWYRQSLGQGPEFLIYFQGTGAADDSGLPNDRFFAVRPEGSVSTLKIQRTERGDSAVYLCASSLRGGQSSYEQYFGPGTRLTVT.

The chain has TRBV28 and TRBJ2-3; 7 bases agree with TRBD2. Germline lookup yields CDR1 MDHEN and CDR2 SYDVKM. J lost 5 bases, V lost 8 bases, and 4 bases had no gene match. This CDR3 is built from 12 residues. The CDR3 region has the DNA TGTGCCAGCTTAGCGGGTGGAGATACGCAGTATTTT. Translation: CASLAGGDTQYF.